This entry concerns a single TCR beta chain. Its antigen has not been determined. Base-call qualities are not available, and no considerably larger clone is one nucleotide away. This sample was taken from a study of blood T cell repertoires in COVID-19 (dated by TCRdb to about 2020). Broadly, across the study: Recovered participants in ImmuneRACE Cohort 3 were defined by two consecutive negative NP/OP PCR tests, clearance by a healthcare professional, or resolution of symptoms. The sample metadata nearly always contained a de-identified subject ID, COVID-19 status, age in years and sex. The dataset comprised deeply sampled blood TCRbeta repertoires from subjects exposed to, actively infected with, or recovered from COVID-19. Samples covering the acute and convalescent phases of COVID-19 were provided by collaborators in the United States, Italy and Spain. The samples were drawn from two sources: the first 160 participants of the ongoing ImmuneRACE study, and over 1,000 subjects contributed by 6 global collaborators. The material from the prospective study consisted of cDNA or gDNA derived from T cells, B-cell-depleted T cells, or PBMCs. Where HLA class I and class II types were available, the types were taken from metadata supplied by the sample provider, not from assay-based typing. The repertoires were made available in a free public database intended to serve as a resource for research on the immune response to SARS-CoV-2. The paper's findings and limits, for the study overall: The amount of clinical and demographic metadata varied by source and participant and was provided uncurated.

TCRbeta CDR3 regions were amplified from genomic DNA by means of the immunoSEQ Assay, a bias-controlled multiplex PCR. Processing in the source paper ran as follows. The number of nucleated cells in each sample was estimated from the amplification of reference gene primers within the assay. Sequence reads were collapsed and filtered to measure the absolute abundance of every unique TCRbeta CDR3 rearrangement. For each sample, productive Simpson clonality was calculated as the square root of Simpson's diversity index across productive rearrangements. Drawn from immuneACCESS, this table holds only the in-frame rearrangements with V and J called that TCRdb kept. Clones are partly lost; checked studies trace under half to an unresolved V gene and leave the rest unexplained. D and trimming come from the DNA, and the V and J calls and clone size come from that table. A total of about 270,000 clones appear in this sample, 70% to 90% of them only once. In total, the top ten clones hold around 2% of the sample.

Enrolling through a virtual design, the prospective study's participants ranged in age from roughly 18 to 89 years and lived across roughly 24 United States geographic areas. In the prospective study, participants were assigned to cohorts based on the clinical history participants reported in a screening survey and a study questionnaire. Each participant in the prospective study had whole blood, serum and a nasopharyngeal or oropharyngeal swab collected by mobile phlebotomists. Prospective study participants could optionally give additional blood draws and questionnaires over a roughly two-month period. Before DNA extraction, prospective study blood samples were shipped either frozen or at room temperature. The CDR3 contains 14 residues, cysteine and phenylalanine counted. The CDR3 DNA has 42 bases and is translated from base 1. V sheds 1 base and J sheds 4 bases, leaving 8 bases between their ends. The germline V gene yields KGHDR for CDR1 and SFDVKD for CDR2.

The chain is made from TRBV24-1 and TRBJ2-3; TRBD1 could be the D gene, as 5 bases match. The receptor's source is an older woman in a cohort exposed to, infected with or recovered from COVID-19 (not recorded which). Sequenced material: PBMCs or T cells enriched from blood (not recorded which). The nucleotide sequence reads TGTGCCACCAGTGATTTTAAAGGGGCAGATACGCAGTATTTT. The resulting protein is CATSDFKGADTQYF.